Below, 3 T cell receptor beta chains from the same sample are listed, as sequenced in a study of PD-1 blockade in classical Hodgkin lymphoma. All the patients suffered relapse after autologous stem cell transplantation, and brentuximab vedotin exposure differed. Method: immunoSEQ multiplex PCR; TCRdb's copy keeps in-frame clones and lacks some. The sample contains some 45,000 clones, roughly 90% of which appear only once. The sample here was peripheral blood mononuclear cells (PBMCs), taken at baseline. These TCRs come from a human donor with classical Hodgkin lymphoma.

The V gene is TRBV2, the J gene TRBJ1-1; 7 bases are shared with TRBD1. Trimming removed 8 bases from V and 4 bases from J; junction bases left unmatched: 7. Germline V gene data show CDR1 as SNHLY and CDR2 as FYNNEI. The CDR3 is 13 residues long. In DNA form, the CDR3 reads TGTGCCAGCCGACAGGGAGTGCGCACTGAAGCTTTCTTT. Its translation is CASRQGVRTEAFF.

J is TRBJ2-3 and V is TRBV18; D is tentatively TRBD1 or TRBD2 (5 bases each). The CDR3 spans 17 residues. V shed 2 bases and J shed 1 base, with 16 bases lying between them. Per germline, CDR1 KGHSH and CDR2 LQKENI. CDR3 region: CASSPLVRGAGTDTQYF. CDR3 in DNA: TGTGCCAGCTCACCATTAGTGAGGGGCGCCGGCACAGATACGCAGTATTTT.

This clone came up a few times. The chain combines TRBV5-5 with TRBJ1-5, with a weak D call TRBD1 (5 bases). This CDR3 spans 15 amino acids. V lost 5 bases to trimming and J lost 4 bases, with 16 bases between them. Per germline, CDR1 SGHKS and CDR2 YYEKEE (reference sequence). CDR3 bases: TGTGCCAGCAGTCCTACAGGAGATTTTAATCAGCCCCAGCATTTT. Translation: CASSPTGDFNQPQHF.